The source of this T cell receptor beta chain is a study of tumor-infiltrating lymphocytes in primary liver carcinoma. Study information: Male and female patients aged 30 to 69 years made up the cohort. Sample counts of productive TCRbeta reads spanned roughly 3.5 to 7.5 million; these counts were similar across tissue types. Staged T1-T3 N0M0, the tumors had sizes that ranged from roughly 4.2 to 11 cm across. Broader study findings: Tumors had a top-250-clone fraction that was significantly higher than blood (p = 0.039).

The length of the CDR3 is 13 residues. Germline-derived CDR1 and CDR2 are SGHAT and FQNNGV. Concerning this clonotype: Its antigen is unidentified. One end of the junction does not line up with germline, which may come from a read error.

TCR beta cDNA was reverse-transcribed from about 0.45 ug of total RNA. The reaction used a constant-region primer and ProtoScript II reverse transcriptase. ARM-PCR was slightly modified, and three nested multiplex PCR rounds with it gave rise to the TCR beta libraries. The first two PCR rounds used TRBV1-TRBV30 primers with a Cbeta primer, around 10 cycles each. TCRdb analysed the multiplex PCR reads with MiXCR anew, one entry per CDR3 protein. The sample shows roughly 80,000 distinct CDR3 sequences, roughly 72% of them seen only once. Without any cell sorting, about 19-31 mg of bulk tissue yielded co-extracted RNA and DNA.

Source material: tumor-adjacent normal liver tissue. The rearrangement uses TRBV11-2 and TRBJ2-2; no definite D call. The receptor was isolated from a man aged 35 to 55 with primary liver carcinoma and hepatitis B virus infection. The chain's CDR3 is CASSLPYTGELFF. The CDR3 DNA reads TGTGCTAGCAGTTTACCGTACACCGGGGAGCTGTTTTTT.